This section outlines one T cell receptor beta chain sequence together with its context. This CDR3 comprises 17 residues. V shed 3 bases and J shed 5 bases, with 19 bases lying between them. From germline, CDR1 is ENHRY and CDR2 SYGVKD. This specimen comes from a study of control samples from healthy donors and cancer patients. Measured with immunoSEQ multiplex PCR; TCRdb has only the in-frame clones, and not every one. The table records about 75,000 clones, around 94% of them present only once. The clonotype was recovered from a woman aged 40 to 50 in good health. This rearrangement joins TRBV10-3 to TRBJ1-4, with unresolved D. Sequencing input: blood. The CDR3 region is CAISDAGTGGLNEKLFF. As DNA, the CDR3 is TGTGCCATCAGTGACGCGGGAACCGGCGGCCTAAATGAAAAACTGTTTTTT.